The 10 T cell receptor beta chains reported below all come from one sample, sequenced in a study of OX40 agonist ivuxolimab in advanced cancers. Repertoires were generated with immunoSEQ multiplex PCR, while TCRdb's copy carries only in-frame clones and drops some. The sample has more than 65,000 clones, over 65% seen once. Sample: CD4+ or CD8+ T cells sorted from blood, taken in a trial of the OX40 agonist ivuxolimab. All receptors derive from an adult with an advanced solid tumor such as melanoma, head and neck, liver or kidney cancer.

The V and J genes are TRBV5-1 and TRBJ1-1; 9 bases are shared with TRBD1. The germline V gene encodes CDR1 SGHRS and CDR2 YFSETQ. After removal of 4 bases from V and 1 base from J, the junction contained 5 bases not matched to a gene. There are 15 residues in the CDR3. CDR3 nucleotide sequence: TGCGCCAGCAGCGCCGGGACAGGGTCGAACACTGAAGCTTTCTTT. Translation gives CASSAGTGSNTEAFF.

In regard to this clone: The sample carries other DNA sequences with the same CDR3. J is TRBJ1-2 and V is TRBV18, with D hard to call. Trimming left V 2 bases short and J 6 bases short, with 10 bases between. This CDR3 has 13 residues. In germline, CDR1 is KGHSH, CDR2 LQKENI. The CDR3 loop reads CASSPRREDGYTF. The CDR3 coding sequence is TGTGCCAGCTCACCAAGGCGGGAGGATGGCTACACCTTC.

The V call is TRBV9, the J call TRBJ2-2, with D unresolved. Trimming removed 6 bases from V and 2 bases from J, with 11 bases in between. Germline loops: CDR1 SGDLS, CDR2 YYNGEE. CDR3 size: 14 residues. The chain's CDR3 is CASKQDPNTGELFF. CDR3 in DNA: TGTGCCAGCAAGCAGGACCCTAACACCGGGGAGCTGTTTTTT.

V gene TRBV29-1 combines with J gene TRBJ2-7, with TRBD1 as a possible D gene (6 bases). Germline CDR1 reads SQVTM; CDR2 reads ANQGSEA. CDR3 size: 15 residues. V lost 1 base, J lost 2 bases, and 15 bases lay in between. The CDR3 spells CSVEGGTGLAYEQYF. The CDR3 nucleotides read TGCAGCGTTGAAGGGGGCACAGGGCTTGCCTACGAGCAGTACTTC.

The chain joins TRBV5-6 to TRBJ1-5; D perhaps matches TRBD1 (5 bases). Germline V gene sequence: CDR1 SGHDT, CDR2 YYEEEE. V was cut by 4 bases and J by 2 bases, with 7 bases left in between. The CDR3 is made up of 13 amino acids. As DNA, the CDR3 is TGTGCCAGCAGCCCGGGGGGCAATCAGCCCCAGCATTTT. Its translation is CASSPGGNQPQHF. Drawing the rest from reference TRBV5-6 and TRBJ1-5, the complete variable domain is DAGVTQSPTHLIKTRGQQVTLRCSPKSGHDTVSWYQQALGQGPQFIFQYYEEEERQRGNFPDRFSGHQFPNYSSELNVNALLLGDSALYLCASSPGGNQPQHFGDGTRLSIL.

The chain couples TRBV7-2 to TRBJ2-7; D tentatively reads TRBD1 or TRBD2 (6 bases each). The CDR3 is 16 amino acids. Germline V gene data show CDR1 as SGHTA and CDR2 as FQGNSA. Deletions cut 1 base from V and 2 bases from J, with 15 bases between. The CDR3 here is CASSLVFRGQTYEQYF. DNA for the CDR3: TGTGCCAGCAGCTTAGTTTTCCGGGGGCAAACCTACGAGCAGTACTTC.

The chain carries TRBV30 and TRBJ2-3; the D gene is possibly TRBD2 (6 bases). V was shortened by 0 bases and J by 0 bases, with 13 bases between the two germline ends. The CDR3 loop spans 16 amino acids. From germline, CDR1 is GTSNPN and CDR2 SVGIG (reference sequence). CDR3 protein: CAWSVRSGPSTDTQYF. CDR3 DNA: TGTGCCTGGAGTGTAAGGAGCGGGCCAAGCACAGATACGCAGTATTTT.

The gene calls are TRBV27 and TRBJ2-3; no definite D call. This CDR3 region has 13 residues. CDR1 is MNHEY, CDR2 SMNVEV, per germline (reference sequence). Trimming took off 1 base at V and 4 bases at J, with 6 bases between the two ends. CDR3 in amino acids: CASSLLGADTQYF. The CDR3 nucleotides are TGTGCCAGCAGTTTATTGGGCGCAGATACGCAGTATTTT.

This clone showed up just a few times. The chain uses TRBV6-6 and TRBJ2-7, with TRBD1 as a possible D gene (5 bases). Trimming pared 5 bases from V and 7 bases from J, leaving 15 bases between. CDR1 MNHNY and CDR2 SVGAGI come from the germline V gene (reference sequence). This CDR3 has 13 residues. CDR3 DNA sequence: TGTGCCAGCAGTCCAGGGTTCGGGTGGGAGCAGTACTTC. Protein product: CASSPGFGWEQYF.

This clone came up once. The DNA for the CDR3 is TGTGCCAGCAACCGACGAAACCAAGAGACCCAGTACTTC. It translates to CASNRRNQETQYF. This chain links TRBV28 with TRBJ2-5, with D uncertain. The V end lost 7 bases, the J end lost 0 bases, and 9 bases lay between the germline ends. Germline CDR1 and CDR2: MDHEN and SYDVKM. The CDR3 runs to 13 residues. The full variable domain, in which reference TRBV28 and TRBJ2-5 provide the parts outside the CDR3, is DVKVTQSSRYLVKRTGEKVFLECVQDMDHENMFWYRQDPGLGLRLIYFSYDVKMKEKGDIPEGYSVSREKKERFSLILESASTNQTSMYLCASNRRNQETQYFGPGTRLLVL.